The 19 T cell receptor beta chains listed next were all sequenced from one sample in a study of blood T cell repertoires in COVID-19. TCRdb keeps only in-frame clones here, not all; method: immunoSEQ multiplex PCR. The sample carries approximately 130,000 clones, 86% recorded once. Sequenced: peripheral blood. All receptors come from a woman aged 45-60 years who had recovered from COVID-19.

The rearrangement uses TRBV9 and TRBJ1-2; D might be TRBD1 (6 bases). Trimming cost V 3 bases and J 2 bases, with 11 bases left between them. The CDR3 length is 14 residues. Germline assignment: CDR1 SGDLS and CDR2 YYNGEE. The CDR3 is CASSAGTQNYGYTF. CDR3 DNA sequence: TGTGCCAGCAGCGCCGGGACACAAAACTATGGCTACACCTTC. Drawing the rest from reference TRBV9 and TRBJ1-2, the complete variable domain is DSGVTQTPKHLITATGQRVTLRCSPRSGDLSVYWYQQSLDQGLQFLIQYYNGEERAKGNILERFSAQQFPDLHSELNLSSLELGDSALYFCASSAGTQNYGYTFGSGTRLTVV.

The chain recombines TRBV6-5 with TRBJ1-2; D call uncertain. There are 13 residues in the CDR3. Deletions cut 6 bases from V and 4 bases from J, with 12 bases between. Germline CDR1 and CDR2: MNHEY and SVGAGI. The CDR3 DNA reads TGTGCCAGCAGACAAACAGTTATCTATGGCTACACCTTC. It encodes CASRQTVIYGYTF.

The chain recombines TRBV2 with TRBJ1-1, with TRBD1 matching over 8 bases. Germline trimming cut 6 bases from V and 3 bases from J; bases unmatched to any gene: 6. The germline gives CDR1 SNHLY, CDR2 FYNNEI. CDR3 size: 14 residues. CDR3 protein: CASRQQGGYTEAFF. DNA of the CDR3: TGTGCCAGCAGACAACAGGGGGGGTACACTGAAGCTTTCTTT.

V usage is TRBV7-8 and J usage is TRBJ2-7; possible D gene TRBD1, 6 bases. V lost 6 bases and J 9 bases, leaving 18 bases between the germline ends. The CDR3 is 13 residues long. CDR1 is SGHVS, CDR2 FQNEAQ, per germline. The CDR3 DNA sequence: TGTGCCAGCAGACGGGACAATAACGTGCCGCAGTACTTC. Its protein product is CASRRDNNVPQYF. The full variable domain, its missing parts supplied by reference TRBV7-8 and TRBJ2-7, is GAGVSQSPRYKVAKRGQDVALRCDPISGHVSLFWYQQALGQGPEFLTYFQNEAQLDKSGLPSDRFFAERPEGSVSTLKIQRTQQEDSAVYLCASRRDNNVPQYFGPGTRLTVT.

This clone was detected once. The rearrangement uses TRBV29-1 and TRBJ2-3; 7 positions match TRBD1. This CDR3 has 14 residues. CDR1 is SQVTM and CDR2 is ANQGSEA in the germline V gene. The V segment lost 7 bases and the J segment 1 base; nucleotides outside the gene matches: 8. Here the CDR3 reads CSAQEGGRTDTQYF. The CDR3 DNA sequence: TGCAGCGCCCAAGAAGGGGGCCGCACAGATACGCAGTATTTT.

This clone was counted many times. V gene TRBV18 combines with J gene TRBJ2-7; 7 nucleotides align to TRBD1. The germline gives CDR1 KGHSH, CDR2 LQKENI. After removal of 3 bases from V and 0 bases from J, the junction contained 8 bases not matched to a gene. This CDR3 is 16 amino acids long. As DNA, the CDR3 is TGTGCCAGCTCACCCGTCCCGGGACAGAGCTCCTACGAGCAGTACTTC. Its protein product is CASSPVPGQSSYEQYF.

The chain has TRBV6-5 and TRBJ2-1, with TRBD2 matching 10 bases. The CDR3 has 14 amino acids. Germline CDR1 is MNHEY and CDR2 is SVGAGI. V shed 6 bases and J 3 bases; nucleotides not matched to a gene: 2. The DNA for the CDR3 is TGTGCCAGCAGAGGACTAGCGGACTACAATGAGCAGTTCTTC. It translates to CASRGLADYNEQFF.

V usage is TRBV7-2 and J usage is TRBJ2-5; TRBD2 agrees at 9 bases. Germline V gene data show CDR1 as SGHTA and CDR2 as FQGNSA. This CDR3 contains 15 residues. The J segment lost 5 bases and the V segment lost 3 bases, leaving 7 bases of the junction unmatched. As DNA, the CDR3 is TGTGCCAGCAGCTTTCAGCGGGGGGCGGGGGAGACCCAGTACTTC. It specifies CASSFQRGAGETQYF. The full variable domain, its missing parts supplied by reference TRBV7-2 and TRBJ2-5, is GAGVSQSPSNKVTEKGKDVELRCDPISGHTALYWYRQSLGQGLEFLIYFQGNSAPDKSGLPSDRFSAERTGGSVSTLTIQRTQQEDSAVYLCASSFQRGAGETQYFGPGTRLLVL.

This clone was observed once. The chain uses TRBV11-2 and TRBJ1-2; D may be TRBD1 (5 bases). Trimming stripped 1 base from V and 8 bases from J, with 11 bases between. The CDR3 has 13 amino acids. CDR1 and CDR2 (germline): SGHAT, FQNNGV. The CDR3: CASSLAGSGGYTF. In DNA form, the CDR3 reads TGTGCCAGCAGCTTAGCAGGGTCGGGCGGCTACACCTTC.

CDR3 protein: CASSFSGLGEKLFF. As DNA, the CDR3 is TGTGCCAGCAGTTTCTCGGGGTTGGGTGAAAAACTGTTTTTT. J is TRBJ1-4 and V is TRBV27; D call uncertain. Germline V gene lookup returns CDR1 MNHEY and CDR2 SMNVEV (reference sequence). CDR3 size: 14 residues. Trimming stripped 3 bases from V and 7 bases from J, with 12 bases between.

This chain's CDR3 is CASTTQSGTTLSGELFF. The CDR3 DNA sequence: TGTGCCAGCACCACCCAAAGCGGTACTACCCTGTCCGGGGAGCTGTTTTTT. This chain joins TRBV5-5 and TRBJ2-2; a weak D match, TRBD2 (5 bases). V was cut by 6 bases and J by 6 bases, with 24 bases left in between. Looked up from germline, CDR1 is SGHKS and CDR2 is YYEKEE (reference sequence). The CDR3 spans 17 residues.

The chain links TRBV12-5 to TRBJ1-3, with D possibly being TRBD1 (6 bases). This CDR3 spans 15 amino acids. Germline values: CDR1 LGHNT, CDR2 FRNRAP. Trimming took off 2 bases at V and 11 bases at J, with 19 bases between the two ends. The CDR3 bases are TGTGCTAGTGGTTTGCCCCAAATCAGGGGTGGCTCCATATATTTT. Translating gives CASGLPQIRGGSIYF.

The gene calls are TRBV7-2 and TRBJ1-6; a possible D gene is TRBD1 (5 bases). The CDR3 has 14 residues. Germline V gene lookup returns CDR1 SGHTA and CDR2 FQGNSA. V lost 5 bases, J lost 7 bases, and 12 bases lay in between. The CDR3 DNA is TGTGCCAGCAGCCAGGGCCAAGCGAATTCACCCCTCCACTTT. Its translation: CASSQGQANSPLHF.

This clone was seen only a few times. The gene calls are TRBV18 and TRBJ1-6; the D gene is possibly TRBD1 (5 bases). The CDR3 totals 12 residues. The V end lost 4 bases, the J end lost 12 bases, and 10 bases lay between the germline ends. Germline lookup yields CDR1 KGHSH and CDR2 LQKENI. The CDR3 bases are TGTGCCAGCTCACGGGAACAGGAACCCCTCCACTTT. This sequence encodes CASSREQEPLHF.

The chain joins TRBV2 to TRBJ1-5, with 7 bases matching TRBD1. CDR1 is SNHLY and CDR2 is FYNNEI in the germline V gene. V was pared by 6 bases and J by 6 bases, with 5 bases of the junction left unmatched. This CDR3 region has 13 residues. CDR3: CASRNTGVQPQHF. The CDR3 DNA sequence: TGTGCCAGCAGGAATACAGGGGTTCAGCCCCAGCATTTT.

The chain uses TRBV20-1 and TRBJ2-1; possible D gene TRBD2, 6 bases. The CDR3 contains 10 residues. The ends were cut back, 3 bases at V and 14 bases at J, with 11 bases in the middle. CDR1 and CDR2 (germline): DFQATT, SNEGSKA (reference sequence). As DNA, the CDR3 is TGCAGTGCTAGTAGGGACTCGGAGTTCTTC. It translates to CSASRDSEFF.

This sequence joins TRBV19 and TRBJ1-4; 7 nucleotides match TRBD1. The V and J ends lost 5 bases and 4 bases, in that order; junction bases with no gene match: 7. This CDR3 region has 15 residues. The germline CDR1 and CDR2 sequences are LNHDA and SQIVND (reference sequence). CDR3 in DNA: TGTGCCAGTAGTTCGGGACAGCTAGATAATGAAAAACTGTTTTTT. As protein: CASSSGQLDNEKLFF.

CDR3 region: CASSRGGLVPGELFF. In nucleotides, the CDR3 is TGTGCCAGCAGCCGGGGAGGACTAGTGCCCGGGGAGCTGTTTTTT. The chain employs TRBV4-2 and TRBJ2-2; 7 bases fit TRBD2. This CDR3 contains 15 residues. Unmatched junction bases numbered 8, after V lost 4 bases and J lost 6 bases. The germline V gene has CDR1 LGHNA and CDR2 YNFKEQ.

The rearrangement joins TRBV7-2 to TRBJ1-3; 7 bases match TRBD1. The V and J ends lost 4 bases and 2 bases, in that order; junction bases with no gene match: 8. The CDR3 contains 16 residues. Germline V gene lookup returns CDR1 SGHTA and CDR2 FQGNSA. The chain's CDR3 is CASSSDREWTGNTIYF. The CDR3 nucleotides read TGTGCCAGCAGCTCAGACAGGGAATGGACTGGAAACACCATATATTTT.